This TCR beta chain is from a study of blood T cell repertoires in COVID-19. From germline, CDR1 is MGHDK and CDR2 SYGVNS. Losses at the gene ends were 4 bases for V and 4 bases for J; bases not matched to a gene: 8. The CDR3 runs to 15 residues. Here immunoSEQ multiplex PCR was the method, and the copy in TCRdb shows in-frame clones only, minus some. Of over 250,000 clones listed, approximately 88% were seen once; the top ten hold roughly 0.8%. The source is a woman in her thirties with acute or convalescent COVID-19. Sequencing used peripheral blood. The rearrangement joins TRBV25-1 to TRBJ1-1, with 8 positions matching TRBD1. CDR3 DNA sequence: TGTGCCAGCAGTGCCGTAGACAGGGGATCCACTGAAGCTTTCTTT. This codes for CASSAVDRGSTEAFF.